Each of the 26 T cell receptor beta chains below was sequenced from the same sample in a study of tumor-infiltrating lymphocytes in primary liver carcinoma. TCR beta cDNA was prepared out of around 460 ng total RNA by means of a constant-region primer. Three nested multiplex PCR rounds of slightly modified ARM-PCR generated TCR beta libraries. The two initial PCR rounds, around 10 cycles each, used TRBV1-TRBV30 forward and C-beta reverse primers. TCRdb re-analysed the multiplex PCR reads in MiXCR, keeping a single row per CDR3 protein. Of about 130,000 distinct CDR3 sequences in the sample, 64% were seen once. Co-extraction yielded RNA and DNA from roughly 20-30 mg of unsorted bulk tissue. Material: liver tumor tissue from sampling region 3. Specified subset: tumor region T3, left-lateral pole. Source of these receptors: a woman aged 60 to 75 with primary liver carcinoma and hepatitis B virus infection.

This clonotype was seen ten or more times. V is TRBV11-2 and J is TRBJ2-1; no clear D. CDR1 SGHAT and CDR2 FQNNGV come from the germline V gene. The CDR3 runs to 15 residues. V was trimmed by 1 base and J by 15 bases, leaving 22 bases between them. The CDR3 DNA is TGTGCCAGCAGCTTAGTAGGCGGCACTTCCTTTGGGCCGTTCTTC. It codes for CASSLVGGTSFGPFF.

Comment on this clonotype: A much larger clone lies one base from this, so it may be a read error. The chain combines TRBV6-5 with TRBJ2-1, with a tentative D call TRBD2 (6 bases). The CDR3 spans 14 residues. Germline assignment: CDR1 MNHEY and CDR2 SVGAGI. CDR3 protein: CDSSRGSGSNEQFF. CDR3 sequence (DNA): TGTGACAGCAGTCGGGGTAGCGGTTCGAATGAGCAGTTCTTC.

This clonotype was counted once. This CDR3 is missing its conserved last phenylalanine or tryptophan, likely due to a read error. V is TRBV6-1 and J is TRBJ2-3; 9 nucleotides align to TRBD2. The CDR3 runs 15 residues. The germline gives CDR1 MNHNS, CDR2 SASEGT. CDR3 coding DNA: TGTGCAAGCAGCACTGAAATTGCGGGAGGGGATACGCAGTATTCT. It codes for CASSTEIAGGDTQYS.

This clonotype has more than one count but fewer than ten. This sequence joins TRBV28 and TRBJ2-1, with no clear D. V was cut by 7 bases and J by 6 bases, with 7 bases left in between. The CDR3 spans 11 residues. Germline CDR1 reads MDHEN; CDR2 reads SYDVKM. The CDR3 DNA is TGTGCCAGCACCTTATTCAATGAGCAGTTCTTC. Protein: CASTLFNEQFF. Full variable domain (rest looked up from reference TRBV28 and TRBJ2-1): DVKVTQSSRYLVKRTGEKVFLECVQDMDHENMFWYRQDPGLGLRLIYFSYDVKMKEKGDIPEGYSVSREKKERFSLILESASTNQTSMYLCASTLFNEQFFGPGTRLTVL.

This clonotype has just one count. V gene TRBV19 combines with J gene TRBJ1-1; no clear D. V was cut by 4 bases and J by 9 bases, with 9 bases left in between. This CDR3 has 11 residues. Germline CDR1 is LNHDA and CDR2 is SQIVND (reference sequence). The CDR3 nucleotides read TGTGCCAGTAGTACAGTGTACAAAGCTTTCTTT. Protein sequence: CASSTVYKAFF.

Comments on this clonotype: A clone one base away is much larger, so this may be a read error. V usage is TRBV5-6 and J usage is TRBJ1-1; weak D call: TRBD1 (6 bases). The CDR3 sequence is 14 residues long. Germline values: CDR1 SGHDT, CDR2 YYEEEE. CDR3 sequence reads: CVSSLQGPGENAFF. Here the CDR3 DNA reads TGTGTCAGCAGCCTACAGGGCCCGGGGGAAAATGCTTTCTTT.

The V and J genes are TRBV6-1 and TRBJ2-1; 12 bases line up with TRBD2. Germline CDR1 and CDR2: MNHNS and SASEGT. CDR3 size: 16 residues. Trimming cost V 7 bases and J 6 bases; bases outside gene matches: 10. CDR3 coding DNA: TGTGCCAGCACCGGCAGGACTAGCGGGGCCTGCAATGAGCAGTTCTTC. Translating gives CASTGRTSGACNEQFF.

Points on this clonotype: Given a much more abundant clone one base away, this may be a read error. The chain recombines TRBV7-8 with TRBJ1-5, with 7 nucleotides matching TRBD1. CDR3 size: 14 residues. J was trimmed by 6 bases and V by 3 bases; bases with no gene match: 5. The germline gives CDR1 SGHVS, CDR2 FQNEAQ. The CDR3 nucleotides are TGTGCCAGCAGCTTGAGGACAGGATCTCAGCCCCAGCATTTT. It translates to CASSLRTGSQPQHF.

A remark on this clonotype: Germline and junction disagree at one end, which may indicate a read error. This chain uses TRBV5-6 with TRBJ2-2; 9 bases line up with TRBD2. Germline-derived CDR1 and CDR2 are SGHDT and YYEEEE. The CDR3 is 16 amino acids. CDR3 sequence (DNA): TGTGCCAGCAGCTTGGAACCTAGCGGGAACACCGGGGAGTTGTTTTTT. Protein: CASSLEPSGNTGELFF.

The sample holds a few counts of this clonotype. A read error is possible here, since a much larger clone lies one base away. This chain joins TRBV29-1 and TRBJ1-2; D gene unclear. The CDR3 loop spans 13 amino acids. The V gene's germline CDR1 is SQVTM and CDR2 ANQGSEA. Trimming pared 3 bases from V and 2 bases from J, leaving 10 bases between. CDR3 in DNA: TGCAGCGTTGACGGGGTAGGAAACTATGGCTACACCTTC. Translated, it gives CSVDGVGNYGYTF.

As to this clonotype: Its ends do not fully match the called genes, so a read error is possible. The V gene is TRBV11-3, the J gene TRBJ2-3; D ambiguous. CDR1 is SGHNT, CDR2 YENEEA, per germline. This CDR3 has 14 residues. Here the CDR3 reads CASSLGPPSLTPFF. The CDR3 bases are TGTGCCAGCAGCTTAGGTCCGCCCAGTCTCACCCCCTTTTTC.

This clonotype has just a few counts. A much larger clone sits a single nucleotide away, making a read error possible. The V call is TRBV14, the J call TRBJ2-1, with a possible D match to TRBD1 (6 bases). Germline CDR1 is SGHDN and CDR2 is FVKESK. This CDR3 is 13 amino acids long. Trimming cost V 4 bases and J 8 bases, with 12 bases left between them. DNA of the CDR3: TGTGCCAGCAGCCGAGACAGGACGGATGAGCAGTTCTTC. As protein: CASSRDRTDEQFF. The full variable domain, its missing parts supplied by reference TRBV14 and TRBJ2-1, is EAGVTQFPSHSVIEKGQTVTLRCDPISGHDNLYWYRRVMGKEIKFLLHFVKESKQDESGMPNNRFLAERTGGTYSTLKVQPAELEDSGVYFCASSRDRTDEQFFGPGTRLTVL.

In its sample, this clonotype was seen a few times. The chain links TRBV5-1 to TRBJ2-2; 11 bases are a match to TRBD1. This CDR3 region has 16 residues. J lost 6 bases, V lost 4 bases, and 8 bases had no gene match. Germline CDR1 SGHRS, CDR2 YFSETQ. CDR3 region: CASSPRTGGLAGELFF. CDR3 DNA sequence: TGCGCCAGCAGCCCCCGGACAGGGGGCCTGGCCGGGGAGCTGTTTTTT.

This clonotype appeared many times. This chain links TRBV6-5 with TRBJ2-1, with a tentative D call TRBD2 (5 bases). CDR1 and CDR2 from the germline V gene are MNHEY and SVGAGI. This CDR3 spans 14 amino acids. The germline V and J ends were trimmed by 0 bases and 8 bases, with 11 bases remaining between them. CDR3 protein: CASSYSRGLYEQFF. In nucleotides, the CDR3 is TGTGCCAGCAGTTACTCACGGGGTCTCTATGAGCAGTTCTTC.

This clonotype was recorded a few times. V gene TRBV20-1 combines with J gene TRBJ2-7, with TRBD2 as a possible D gene (6 bases). The germline gives CDR1 DFQATT, CDR2 SNEGSKA (reference sequence). CDR3 length: 14 amino acids. Trimming cost V 4 bases and J 0 bases, with 13 bases left between them. CDR3 sequence: CSATDYPNSYEQYF. As DNA, the CDR3 is TGCAGTGCTACGGACTACCCTAACTCCTACGAGCAGTACTTC.

The CDR3 here is CAISEGQSTDTQYF. As DNA, the CDR3 is TGTGCCATCAGTGAGGGGCAGAGCACAGATACGCAGTATTTT. This chain links TRBV10-3 with TRBJ2-3; D gene uncertain. The germline V and J ends were trimmed by 2 bases and 0 bases, with 6 bases remaining between them. There are 14 residues in the CDR3. Germline V CDR1 and CDR2: ENHRY, SYGVKD.

The chain joins TRBV29-1 to TRBJ1-1, with unresolved D. CDR3 length equals 12 residues. Germline V gene data show CDR1 as SQVTM and CDR2 as ANQGSEA. Trimming removed 6 bases from V and 14 bases from J, with 22 bases in between. The CDR3, as DNA: TGCAGCGTCGAGGACGGGAACACTGAAACATTCTTT. Residues: CSVEDGNTETFF. The full variable domain, its missing parts supplied by reference TRBV29-1 and TRBJ1-1, is SAVISQKPSRDICQRGTSLTIQCQVDSQVTMMFWYRQQPGQSLTLIATANQGSEATYESGFVIDKFPISRPNLTFSTLTVSNMSPEDSSIYLCSVEDGNTETFFGQGTRLTVV.

With respect to this clonotype: The germline gene is not matched at one end of the junction; a read error may be the cause. The rearrangement uses TRBV11-2 and TRBJ2-3; 7 bases line up with TRBD1. Germline V gene sequence: CDR1 SGHAT, CDR2 FQNNGV. This CDR3 is 14 amino acids long. As DNA, the CDR3 is TGTACCAGCAACTTAGACAGGGAGATCGATATGCAGTATTTT. This translates into CTSNLDREIDMQYF.

This clonotype has more than one count but fewer than ten. This sequence may be a read error, since a much larger clone differs from it by one base. The chain combines TRBV5-4 with TRBJ2-1; D possibly uses TRBD1 or TRBD2 (5 bases each). This CDR3 has 13 amino acids. The V gene's germline CDR1 is SGHNT and CDR2 YYREEE (reference sequence). The CDR3: CASSFGGNNVQFF. The CDR3, as DNA: TGTGCCAGCAGCTTTGGGGGTAACAATGTGCAGTTCTTC.

This clonotype showed up just once. A read error may be the cause here, since a much bigger clone is one base away. This rearrangement joins TRBV25-1 to TRBJ2-7; no reliable D call. The V end lost 7 bases, the J end lost 0 bases, and 7 bases lay between the germline ends. The germline CDR1 and CDR2 sequences are MGHDK and SYGVNS. This CDR3 region has 12 residues. The CDR3 loop is CASNSSSYEQYF. CDR3 nucleotide sequence: TGTGCCAGCAACTCCAGCTCCTACGAGCAGTACTTC.

This clonotype came up many times. This chain links TRBV6-5 with TRBJ1-2; D is perhaps TRBD1 (6 bases). The CDR3 has 14 residues. The V end lost 4 bases, the J end lost 9 bases, and 18 bases lay between the germline ends. The germline gives CDR1 MNHEY, CDR2 SVGAGI. Written as DNA, the CDR3 is TGTGCCAGCAGTTTGGAGGGGGTCGGTGGGAGCTACACCTTC. Translation: CASSLEGVGGSYTF.

Points on this clonotype: A single base separates this from a much larger clone, so it may be a read error. CDR3 residues: CVSSSRTGGSEQFF. In nucleotides, the CDR3 is TGTGTCAGCAGCTCCCGGACAGGGGGAAGTGAGCAGTTCTTC. The V and J genes are TRBV5-6 and TRBJ2-1; 10 nucleotides line up with TRBD1. Germline CDR1 SGHDT, CDR2 YYEEEE. The CDR3 contains 14 residues.

The chain employs TRBV6-5 and TRBJ2-7, with D tentatively TRBD1 or TRBD2 (5 bases each). CDR3 length equals 16 residues. Germline V CDR1 and CDR2: MNHEY, SVGAGI. V gave up 9 bases and J gave up 3 bases, with 24 bases separating them. CDR3 nucleotide sequence: TGTGCCAGTAGTATTTACGGGGCCAAACTGTACTACGAGCAGTACTTC. This gives the protein CASSIYGAKLYYEQYF.

The chain has TRBV7-9 and TRBJ1-2; D is perhaps TRBD1 (5 bases). The CDR3 is 15 amino acids. The ends were cut back, 6 bases at V and 2 bases at J, with 16 bases in the middle. Per germline, CDR1 SEHNR and CDR2 FQNEAQ (reference sequence). This chain's CDR3 is CASSRGRGTNYGYTF. In nucleotides, the CDR3 is TGTGCCAGCAGTCGTGGGCGGGGGACGAACTATGGCTACACCTTC.

A word on this clonotype: Mismatch with germline at one junction end may stem from a read error. J is TRBJ2-7 and V is TRBV11-1; 10 nucleotides align to TRBD2. The CDR3 has 16 residues. Germline lookup yields CDR1 SGHAT and CDR2 FQDESV (reference sequence). The CDR3 DNA is TGTGCCAGCAGCTCCCGGGTAGCGGGAGGCACCTATGAGCAGTACTTC. It is translated as CASSSRVAGGTYEQYF.

As regards this clonotype: A junction boundary mismatches the germline segment, possibly from a read error. The chain recombines TRBV7-9 with TRBJ2-5; 9 nucleotides match TRBD1. CDR3 size: 16 residues. Germline V gene sequence: CDR1 SEHNR, CDR2 FQNEAQ (reference sequence). CDR3: CASNLTGGWDQETQCF. For the CDR3, the DNA is TGTGCCAGCAACTTGACAGGGGGTTGGGACCAAGAGACCCAGTGCTTC.